This TCR beta chain comes out of a study of blood T cell repertoires in COVID-19. Ages ranged from roughly 18 to 100 years, with residence in approximately 23 US areas. Cohorts were determined from participant-reported clinical history. In Cohort 3, a recovered donor had either two negative PCRs, clearance, or symptom resolution. Original handling: For nucleated cells, counts were estimated from reference gene primer amplification. TCRdb's copy holds only in-frame clones and misses some; the assay was immunoSEQ multiplex PCR. The V and J calls and clone size are taken from that table; D and trimming were inferred from the DNA. The sample records about 220,000 clones, 70% to 85% being singletons. Germline V gene lookup returns CDR1 LGHNA and CDR2 YSLEER. The junction had 6 bases not matched to a gene; V was cut back by 2 bases and J by 0 bases. The CDR3 runs to 18 residues.

Sequences were obtained from PBMCs or T cells enriched from blood (not recorded which). The chain has TRBV4-3 and TRBJ1-6; 8 bases fit TRBD1. The clonotype comes from a man aged 35-49 years who had recovered from COVID-19. The CDR3 spells CASSQRTGPSSYNSPLHF. The CDR3 coding sequence is TGCGCCAGCAGCCAAAGGACAGGGCCAAGCTCCTATAATTCACCCCTCCACTTT.